This T cell receptor beta chain was found in a study of blood T cell repertoires in COVID-19. Study context: The analysed material was cDNA or gDNA that came from T cells, B-cell-depleted T cells, or PBMCs.

Between the trimmed V and J ends, which lost 1 base and 7 bases, there was a span of 16 bases. This CDR3 comprises 16 residues. Germline lookup yields CDR1 KGHSH and CDR2 LQKENI. Source study methods: How many nucleated cells were present was estimated from reference gene primer amplification. Libraries were prepared by immunoSEQ multiplex PCR; TCRdb keeps only in-frame clonotypes and omits some of them. The D gene and trimming were derived from the DNA, and the V and J assignments and clone size from that table. The table includes approximately 430,000 clones, around 86% detected once. The sequencing sample was made of peripheral blood. The receptor's source is a woman in her 30s with active or convalescent COVID-19. This chain connects TRBV18 to TRBJ1-4; TRBD1 is a possible D gene (5 bases). CDR3 in DNA: TGTGCCAGCTCACCACGTTCGGTGGTGGGGGGTGAAAAACTGTTTTTT. This sequence encodes CASSPRSVVGGEKLFF.